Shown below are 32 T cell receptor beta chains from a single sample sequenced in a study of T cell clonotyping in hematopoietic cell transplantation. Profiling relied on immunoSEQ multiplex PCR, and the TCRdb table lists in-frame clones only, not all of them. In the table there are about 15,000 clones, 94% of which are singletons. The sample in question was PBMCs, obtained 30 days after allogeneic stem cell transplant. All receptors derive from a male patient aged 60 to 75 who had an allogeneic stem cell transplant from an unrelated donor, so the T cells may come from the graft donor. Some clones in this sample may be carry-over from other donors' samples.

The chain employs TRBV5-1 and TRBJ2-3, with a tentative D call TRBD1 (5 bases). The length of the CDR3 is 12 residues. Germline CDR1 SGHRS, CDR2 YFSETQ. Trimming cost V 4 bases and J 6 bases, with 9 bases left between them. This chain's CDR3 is CASSQQGDTQYF. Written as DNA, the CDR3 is TGCGCCAGCAGCCAGCAGGGTGATACGCAGTATTTT.

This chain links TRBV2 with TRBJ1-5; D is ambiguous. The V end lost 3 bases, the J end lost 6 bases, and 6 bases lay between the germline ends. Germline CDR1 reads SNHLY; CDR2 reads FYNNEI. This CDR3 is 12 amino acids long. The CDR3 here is CASSDGPQPQHF. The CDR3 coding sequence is TGTGCCAGCAGTGACGGGCCTCAGCCCCAGCATTTT.

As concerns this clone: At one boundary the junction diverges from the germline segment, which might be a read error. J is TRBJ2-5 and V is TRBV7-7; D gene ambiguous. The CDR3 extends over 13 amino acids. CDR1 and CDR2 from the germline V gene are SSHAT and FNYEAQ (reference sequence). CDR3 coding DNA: TGTGCTAGCAGCCCGCACTCCCAAGAGACCCAGTACTTC. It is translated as CASSPHSQETQYF.

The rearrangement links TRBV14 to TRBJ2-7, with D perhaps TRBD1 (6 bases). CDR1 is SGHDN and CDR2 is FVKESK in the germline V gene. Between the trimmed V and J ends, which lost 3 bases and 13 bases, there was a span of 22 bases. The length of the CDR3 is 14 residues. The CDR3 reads CASSQGALTGKVYF. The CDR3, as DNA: TGTGCCAGCAGCCAGGGGGCCCTAACGGGGAAGGTATACTTC.

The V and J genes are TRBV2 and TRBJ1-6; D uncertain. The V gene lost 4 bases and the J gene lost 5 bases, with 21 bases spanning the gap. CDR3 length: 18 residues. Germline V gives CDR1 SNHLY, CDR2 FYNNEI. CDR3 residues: CASSGVVAGGRNNSPLHF. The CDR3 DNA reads TGTGCCAGCAGTGGAGTAGTAGCCGGAGGGAGGAATAATTCACCCCTCCACTTT.

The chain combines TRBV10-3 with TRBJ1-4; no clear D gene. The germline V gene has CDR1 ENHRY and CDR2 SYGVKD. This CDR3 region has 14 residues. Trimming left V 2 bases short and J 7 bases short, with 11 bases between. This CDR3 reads CAISEDLNGEKLFF. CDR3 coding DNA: TGTGCCATCAGTGAGGACCTAAATGGTGAAAAACTGTTTTTT.

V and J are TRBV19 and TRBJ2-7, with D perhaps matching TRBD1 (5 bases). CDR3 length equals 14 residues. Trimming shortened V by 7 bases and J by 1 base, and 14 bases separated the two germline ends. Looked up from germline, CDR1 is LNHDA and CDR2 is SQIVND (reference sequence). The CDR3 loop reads CASKQQGESYEQYF. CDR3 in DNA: TGTGCCAGTAAACAGCAAGGGGAATCCTACGAGCAGTACTTC. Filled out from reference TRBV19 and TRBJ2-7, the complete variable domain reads DGGITQSPKYLFRKEGQNVTLSCEQNLNHDAMYWYRQDPGQGLRLIYYSQIVNDFQKGDIAEGYSVSREKKESFPLTVTSAQKNPTAFYLCASKQQGESYEQYFGPGTRLTVT.

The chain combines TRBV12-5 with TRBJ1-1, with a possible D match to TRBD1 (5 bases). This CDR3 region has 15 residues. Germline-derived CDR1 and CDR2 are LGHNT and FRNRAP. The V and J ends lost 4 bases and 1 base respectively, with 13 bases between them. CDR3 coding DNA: TGTGCTAGTGGTTCGTACCCTGGGGGGAACACTGAAGCTTTCTTT. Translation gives CASGSYPGGNTEAFF.

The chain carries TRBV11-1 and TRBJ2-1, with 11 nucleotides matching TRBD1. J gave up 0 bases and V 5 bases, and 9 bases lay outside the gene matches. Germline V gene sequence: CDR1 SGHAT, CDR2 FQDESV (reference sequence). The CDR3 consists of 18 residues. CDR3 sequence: CASSPATGTGGSYNEQFF. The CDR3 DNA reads TGTGCCAGCAGCCCAGCTACCGGGACAGGGGGCTCCTACAATGAGCAGTTCTTC.

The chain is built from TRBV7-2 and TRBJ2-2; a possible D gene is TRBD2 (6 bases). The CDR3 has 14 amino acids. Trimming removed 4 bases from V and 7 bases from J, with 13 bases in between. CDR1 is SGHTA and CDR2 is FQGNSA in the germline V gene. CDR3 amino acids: CASSYRWGDGELFF. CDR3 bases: TGTGCCAGCAGCTACCGGTGGGGGGACGGGGAGCTGTTTTTT.

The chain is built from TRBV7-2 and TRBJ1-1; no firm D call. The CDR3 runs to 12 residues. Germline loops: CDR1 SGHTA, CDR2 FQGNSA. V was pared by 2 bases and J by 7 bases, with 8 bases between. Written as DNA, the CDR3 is TGTGCCAGCAGCTTAAACGTTCATGAAGCTTTCTTT. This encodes CASSLNVHEAFF.

The CDR3 loop is CASSFQGDGYTF. CDR3 DNA: TGTGCCAGCAGCTTCCAGGGCGACGGCTACACCTTC. This rearrangement joins TRBV7-2 to TRBJ1-2; D is perhaps TRBD1 (5 bases). This CDR3 is 12 amino acids long. Germline CDR1 reads SGHTA; CDR2 reads FQGNSA. The germline V and J ends were trimmed by 3 bases and 8 bases, with 10 bases remaining between them.

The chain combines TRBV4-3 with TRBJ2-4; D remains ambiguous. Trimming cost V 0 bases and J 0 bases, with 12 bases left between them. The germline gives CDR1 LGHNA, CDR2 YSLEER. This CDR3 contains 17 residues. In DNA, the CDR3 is TGCGCCAGCAGCCAAGATAATACACCACTAGCCAAAAACATTCAGTACTTC. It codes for CASSQDNTPLAKNIQYF.

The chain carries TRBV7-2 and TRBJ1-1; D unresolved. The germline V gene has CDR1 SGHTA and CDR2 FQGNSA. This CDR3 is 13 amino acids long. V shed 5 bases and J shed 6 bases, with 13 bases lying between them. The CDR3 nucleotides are TGTGCCAGCAGCATTAGACCCTTTCCTGAAGCTTTCTTT. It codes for CASSIRPFPEAFF.

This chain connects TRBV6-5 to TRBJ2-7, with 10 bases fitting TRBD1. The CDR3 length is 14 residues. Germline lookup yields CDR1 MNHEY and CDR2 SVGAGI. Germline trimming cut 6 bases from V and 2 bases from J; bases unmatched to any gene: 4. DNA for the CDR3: TGTGCCAGCAGACCCGGGACAGGGGCCTACGAGCAGTACTTC. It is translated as CASRPGTGAYEQYF.

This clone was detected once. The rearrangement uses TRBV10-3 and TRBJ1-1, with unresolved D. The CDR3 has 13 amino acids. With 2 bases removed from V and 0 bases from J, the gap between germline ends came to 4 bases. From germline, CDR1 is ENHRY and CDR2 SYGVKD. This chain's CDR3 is CAISEAMNTEAFF. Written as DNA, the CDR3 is TGTGCCATCAGTGAGGCGATGAACACTGAAGCTTTCTTT.

The DNA for the CDR3 is TGTGCCATCAGTGAGGGAACCGGGACAGGGGGCGACTATGGCTACACCTTC. Translated: CAISEGTGTGGDYGYTF. This chain uses TRBV10-3 with TRBJ1-2; 12 bases map to TRBD1. The CDR3 has 17 amino acids. Germline V gene sequence: CDR1 ENHRY, CDR2 SYGVKD. The V gene end was trimmed by 2 bases and the J gene end by 3 bases; junction bases not matched to a gene: 7.

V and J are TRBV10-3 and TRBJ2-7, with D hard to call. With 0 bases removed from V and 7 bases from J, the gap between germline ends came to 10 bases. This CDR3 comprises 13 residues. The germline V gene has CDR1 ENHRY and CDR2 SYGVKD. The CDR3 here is CAISESNDLEQYF. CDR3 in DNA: TGTGCCATCAGTGAGTCGAACGACCTGGAGCAGTACTTC.

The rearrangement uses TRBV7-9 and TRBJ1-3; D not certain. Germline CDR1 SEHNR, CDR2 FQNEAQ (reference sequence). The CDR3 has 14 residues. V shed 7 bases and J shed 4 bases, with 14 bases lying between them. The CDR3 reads CASTTVRVGNTIYF. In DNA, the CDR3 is TGTGCCAGCACCACGGTCCGTGTGGGAAACACCATATATTTT.

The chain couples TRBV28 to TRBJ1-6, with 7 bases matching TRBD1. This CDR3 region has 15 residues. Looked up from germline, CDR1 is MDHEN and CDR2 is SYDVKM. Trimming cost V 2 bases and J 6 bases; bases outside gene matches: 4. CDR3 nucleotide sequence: TGTGCCAGCAGTTTACCGACAGGGAGTAATTCACCCCTCCACTTT. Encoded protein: CASSLPTGSNSPLHF. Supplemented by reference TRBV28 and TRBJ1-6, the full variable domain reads DVKVTQSSRYLVKRTGEKVFLECVQDMDHENMFWYRQDPGLGLRLIYFSYDVKMKEKGDIPEGYSVSREKKERFSLILESASTNQTSMYLCASSLPTGSNSPLHFGNGTRLTVT.

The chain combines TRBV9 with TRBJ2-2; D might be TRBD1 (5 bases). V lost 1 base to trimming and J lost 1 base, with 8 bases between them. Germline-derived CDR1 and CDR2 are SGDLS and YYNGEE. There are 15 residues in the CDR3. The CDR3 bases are TGTGCCAGCAGCGTACTCGGACAGAACACCGGGGAGCTGTTTTTT. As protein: CASSVLGQNTGELFF.

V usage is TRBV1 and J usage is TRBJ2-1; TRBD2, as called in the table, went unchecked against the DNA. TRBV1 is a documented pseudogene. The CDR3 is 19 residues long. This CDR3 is CTSSQDRLAGGPSYNEQFF. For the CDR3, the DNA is TGCACCAGCAGCCAAGATCGTCTAGCGGGGGGGCCCTCCTACAATGAGCAGTTCTTC.

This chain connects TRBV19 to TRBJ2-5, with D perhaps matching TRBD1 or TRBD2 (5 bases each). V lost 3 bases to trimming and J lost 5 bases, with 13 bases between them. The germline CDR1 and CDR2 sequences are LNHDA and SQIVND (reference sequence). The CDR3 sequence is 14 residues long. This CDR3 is CASSIGSWGETQYF. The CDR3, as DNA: TGTGCCAGTAGTATCGGCAGTTGGGGGGAGACCCAGTACTTC. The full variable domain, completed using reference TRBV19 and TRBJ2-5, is DGGITQSPKYLFRKEGQNVTLSCEQNLNHDAMYWYRQDPGQGLRLIYYSQIVNDFQKGDIAEGYSVSREKKESFPLTVTSAQKNPTAFYLCASSIGSWGETQYFGPGTRLLVL.

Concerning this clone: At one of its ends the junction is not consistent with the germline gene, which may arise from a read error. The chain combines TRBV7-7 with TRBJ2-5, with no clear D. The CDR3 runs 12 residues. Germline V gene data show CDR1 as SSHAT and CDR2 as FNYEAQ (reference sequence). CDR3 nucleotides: TGTGCTAGCAGCCCGGACGGAGAGACCCAGTACTTC. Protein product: CASSPDGETQYF.

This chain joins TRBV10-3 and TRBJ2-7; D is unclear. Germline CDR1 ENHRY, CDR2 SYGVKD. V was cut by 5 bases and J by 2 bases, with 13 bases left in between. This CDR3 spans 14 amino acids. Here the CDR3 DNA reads TGTGCCATCAGTTCTCCCCGCCAACCCTACGAGCAGTACTTC. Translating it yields CAISSPRQPYEQYF.

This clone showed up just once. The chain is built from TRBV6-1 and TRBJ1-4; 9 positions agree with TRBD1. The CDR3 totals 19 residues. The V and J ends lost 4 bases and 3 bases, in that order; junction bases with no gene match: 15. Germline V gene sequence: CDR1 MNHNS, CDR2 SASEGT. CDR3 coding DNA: TGTGCCAGCAGTGTGAAGCGGGGAGGGACAGGGTCGCCTAATGAAAAACTGTTTTTT. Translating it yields CASSVKRGGTGSPNEKLFF.

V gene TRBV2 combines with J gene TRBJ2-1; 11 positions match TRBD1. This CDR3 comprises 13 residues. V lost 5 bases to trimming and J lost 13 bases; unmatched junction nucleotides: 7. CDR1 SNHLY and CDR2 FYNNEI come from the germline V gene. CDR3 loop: CASSTDRGRIQFF. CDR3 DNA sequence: TGTGCCAGCAGTACGGACAGGGGGCGGATACAGTTCTTC.

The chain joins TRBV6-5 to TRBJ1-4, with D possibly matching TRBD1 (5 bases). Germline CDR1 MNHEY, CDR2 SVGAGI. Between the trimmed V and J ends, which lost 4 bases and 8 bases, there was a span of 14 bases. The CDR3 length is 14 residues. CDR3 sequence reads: CASSLGRRGEKLFF. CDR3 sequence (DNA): TGTGCCAGCAGTTTGGGCCGGCGGGGGGAAAAACTGTTTTTT.

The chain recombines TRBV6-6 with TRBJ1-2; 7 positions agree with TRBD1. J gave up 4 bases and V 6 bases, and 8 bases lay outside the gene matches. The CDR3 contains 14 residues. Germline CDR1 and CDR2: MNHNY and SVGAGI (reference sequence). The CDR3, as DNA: TGTGCCAGCAGCCCCCGGGACAGTATCTATGGCTACACCTTC. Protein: CASSPRDSIYGYTF.

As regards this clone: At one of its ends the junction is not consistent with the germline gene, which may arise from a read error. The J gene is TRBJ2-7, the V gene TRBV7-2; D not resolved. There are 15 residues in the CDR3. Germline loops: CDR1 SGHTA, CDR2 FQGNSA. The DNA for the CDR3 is TGTGCCAGCAGTTTAGGGCACCCGTACTCCTACGAGCAGTACTTC. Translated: CASSLGHPYSYEQYF. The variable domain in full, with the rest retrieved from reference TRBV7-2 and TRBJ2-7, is GAGVSQSPSNKVTEKGKDVELRCDPISGHTALYWYRQSLGQGLEFLIYFQGNSAPDKSGLPSDRFSAERTGGSVSTLTIQRTQQEDSAVYLCASSLGHPYSYEQYFGPGTRLTVT.

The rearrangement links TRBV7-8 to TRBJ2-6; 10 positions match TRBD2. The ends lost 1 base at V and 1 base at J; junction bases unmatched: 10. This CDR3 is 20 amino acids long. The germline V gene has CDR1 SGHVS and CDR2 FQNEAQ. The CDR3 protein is CASSLVPVAGGWSGANVLTF. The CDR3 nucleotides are TGTGCCAGCAGCTTAGTCCCAGTAGCGGGGGGCTGGTCTGGGGCCAACGTCCTGACTTTC.

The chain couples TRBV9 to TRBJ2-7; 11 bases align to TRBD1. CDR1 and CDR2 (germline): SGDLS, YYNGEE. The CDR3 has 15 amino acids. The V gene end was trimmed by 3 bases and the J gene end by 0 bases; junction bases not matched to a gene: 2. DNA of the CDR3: TGTGCCAGCAGCGCTGGGACAGGGGGCTCCTACGAGCAGTACTTC. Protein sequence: CASSAGTGGSYEQYF.